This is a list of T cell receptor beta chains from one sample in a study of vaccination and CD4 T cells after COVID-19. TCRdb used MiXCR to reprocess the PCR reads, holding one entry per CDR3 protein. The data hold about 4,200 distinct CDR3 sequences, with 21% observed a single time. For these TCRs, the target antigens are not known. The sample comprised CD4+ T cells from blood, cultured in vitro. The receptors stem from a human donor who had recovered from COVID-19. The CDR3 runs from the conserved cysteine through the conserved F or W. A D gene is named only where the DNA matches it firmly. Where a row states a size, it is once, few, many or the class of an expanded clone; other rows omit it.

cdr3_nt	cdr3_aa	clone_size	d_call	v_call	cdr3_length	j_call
TGTGCCTGGAGTGTACATAAGGGGCAGACAGGGGAGACCCAGTACTTC	CAWSVHKGQTGETQYF	NA	TRBD1	TRBV30	16	TRBJ2-5
TGCGCCAGCAGCCTGGACAGCAGGTCCTGGAACACTGAAGCTTTCTTT	CASSLDSRSWNTEAFF	NA	NA	TRBV5-1	16	TRBJ1-1
TGTGCCATCAGGACGACTTTATACACCGGGGAGCTGTTTTTT	CAIRTTLYTGELFF	medium-sized	NA	TRBV10-3	14	TRBJ2-2
TGCAGTGCTAGAGACCCGGGGGGGCCCTACGAGCAGTACTTC	CSARDPGGPYEQYF	NA	TRBD2	TRBV20-1	14	TRBJ2-7
TGTGCCAGCAGCTTACAGGAGCGACAGTATTTT	CASSLQERQYF	NA	NA	TRBV7-9	11	TRBJ2-3
TGTGCCACCAAGGCACGACAGGGGTGGACTGAAGCTTTCTTT	CATKARQGWTEAFF	few	TRBD1	TRBV6-1	14	TRBJ1-1
TGCAGTGCTAGATATATTAGGACAAGGAACACTGAAGCTTTCTTT	CSARYIRTRNTEAFF	few	NA	TRBV20-1	15	TRBJ1-1
TGTGCCAGCAGCCCCCTAGCGGCTAATTCGGGTACGCAGTATTTT	CASSPLAANSGTQYF	NA	TRBD2	TRBV7-9	15	TRBJ2-3
TGTGCCAGCAGCTCCGGACAGCCTGGAAACACCATATATTTT	CASSSGQPGNTIYF	NA	NA	TRBV9	14	TRBJ1-3
TGTGCCATCAGCCCTAGCGGGGCCCTAAGGGAGACCCAGTACTTC	CAISPSGALRETQYF	NA	TRBD2	TRBV10-3	15	TRBJ2-5
TGTGCCAGCAGTGAAGGGGCAGTCTCTGGAAACACCATATATTTT	CASSEGAVSGNTIYF	NA	NA	TRBV6-1	15	TRBJ1-3
TGTGCCAGCAGCCCGGAGGGGTTGAAGTACAATGAGCAGTTCTTC	CASSPEGLKYNEQFF	NA	NA	TRBV9	15	TRBJ2-1
TGTGCCAGCAGCCTTACACCGGGACAGGGGATCGGAGCTTTCTTT	CASSLTPGQGIGAFF	NA	TRBD1	TRBV12-3/TRBV12-4	15	TRBJ1-1
TGTGCCAGCAGTGGGCAGGGGGCTACTGAAGCTTTCTTT	CASSGQGATEAFF	NA	TRBD1	TRBV6-1	13	TRBJ1-1
TGCAGTGCTAGAGCAGTGGCCCTCACAGGGGGGAATGGCTACACCTTC	CSARAVALTGGNGYTF	few	TRBD1	TRBV20-1	16	TRBJ1-2
TGTGCCAGCAGCTCGACTAGCGGGGGACTCGGAGATACGCAGTATTTT	CASSSTSGGLGDTQYF	few	TRBD2	TRBV5-4	16	TRBJ2-3
TGTGCCAGCAGCCAGGGGGGGGATCAGCCCCAGCATTTT	CASSQGGDQPQHF	NA	TRBD1	TRBV12-3/TRBV12-4	13	TRBJ1-5
TGTGCCAGCAGCTTGAACGGGGGGGCAGTATATACGCAGTATTTT	CASSLNGGAVYTQYF	NA	TRBD2	TRBV7-3	15	TRBJ2-3
TGTGCCTGGGGGTGGGGTAGCACAGATACGCAGTATTTT	CAWGWGSTDTQYF	NA	NA	TRBV30	13	TRBJ2-3
TGTGCCAGCAGTTTAAACGGGGGGGCCTGGGAGACCCAGTACTTC	CASSLNGGAWETQYF	large	TRBD2	TRBV27	15	TRBJ2-5
TGCGCCAGCACCCCGGGACAGGGAAGGTCCTCTGGAAACACCATATATTTT	CASTPGQGRSSGNTIYF	NA	TRBD1	TRBV5-1	17	TRBJ1-3
TGTGCCAGCAGTTTACAGGTCAGCAATCAGCCCCAGCATTTT	CASSLQVSNQPQHF	large	NA	TRBV12-3/TRBV12-4	14	TRBJ1-5
TGTGCCAGCAGCCCCCGGACAGGGGCCAATTCACCCCTCCACTTT	CASSPRTGANSPLHF	NA	TRBD1	TRBV9	15	TRBJ1-6
TGTGCCAGTAGTATAGTAAGGTCACTGGGAATGAACACTGAAGCTTTCTTT	CASSIVRSLGMNTEAFF	few	NA	TRBV19	17	TRBJ1-1
TGTGCCAGTAGGGACAGGTCTGGGAATGAGCAGTTCTTC	CASRDRSGNEQFF	few	TRBD1	TRBV19	13	TRBJ2-1
TGCAGTGCTAACCCGACTAGCGGGGGGAATGAGCAGTTCTTC	CSANPTSGGNEQFF	few	TRBD2	TRBV20-1	14	TRBJ2-1
TGTGCCAGCAGTAGAAAATGGCGGGGGCAGGGTGAAAAACTGTTTTTT	CASSRKWRGQGEKLFF	NA	NA	TRBV27	16	TRBJ1-4
TGTGCCAGCAGTGAGGTTGGCACCATATATTTT	CASSEVGTIYF	medium-sized	NA	TRBV6-1	11	TRBJ1-3
TGTGCCAGCAGCTTGACCGGACTAGTCTACAATGAGCAGTTCTTC	CASSLTGLVYNEQFF	NA	TRBD2	TRBV7-2	15	TRBJ2-1
TGTGCCAGCAGCCGATTCTTGGAACGCTACGAGCAGTACTTC	CASSRFLERYEQYF	few	NA	TRBV6-1	14	TRBJ2-7
TGTGCCAGCAGTGCGGGACAGATTTTACAGGTGCAGTACTTC	CASSAGQILQVQYF	medium-sized	NA	TRBV6-2/TRBV6-3	14	TRBJ2-7
TGTGCCTGGGGGGAGGTGTGGGGAAACACCATATATTTT	CAWGEVWGNTIYF	NA	NA	TRBV30	13	TRBJ1-3